This T cell receptor (beta chain) was sequenced during a study of shared clonotypes between healthy human individuals. Study-level background: CD4 naive and memory got three plates each, CD8 naive two, CD8 memory one.

Replicate PCRs for sorted subsets used approximately 220 ng DNA; this equaled 33,000 or so T cell genomes. Clones were sequenced by immunoSEQ multiplex PCR, and TCRdb holds only the in-frame ones, with some missing. Of around 750,000 clones listed, approximately 74% were seen once; the top ten hold 1.5% to 2%. Comment on this clone: Antigen: not known.

V lost 5 bases to trimming and J lost 0 bases, with 11 bases between them. Per germline, CDR1 MNHEY and CDR2 SVGAGI. This CDR3 has 15 residues. Study-wide findings and caveats: Clonotypes that were shared across a handful of donors made up 4% to 6% of naive CD4 clonotypes. Memory subsets had estimated richness that was generally smaller than that of naive subsets.

The source of this sequence is a woman in her 30s in good health. Sequencing was carried out using memory CD4+ T cells sorted from blood. Subset of the sample: CD45RA-negative fraction. This chain uses TRBV6-5 with TRBJ1-3; D is ambiguous. The CDR3 sequence is CASSRVPDSGNTIYF. CDR3 bases: TGTGCCAGCAGTAGGGTGCCGGACTCTGGAAACACCATATATTTT.